This entry lists 30 T cell receptor beta chains sequenced from one sample in a study of blood T cells in healthy people across ages. The authors ran a second PCR of roughly 6 to 12 cycles using a sample-barcoded 5' primer and a J-beta primer mix. TCRdb re-derived calls from the 5' RACE reads in MiXCR, one entry per CDR3 protein. The table includes 700,000 or so distinct CDR3 sequences, 22% detected once. Sequencing was performed on blood. Source of these receptors: an older man in good health.

This clonotype was seen more than once but under ten times. This chain links TRBV12-3 or TRBV12-4 with TRBJ1-2; 7 bases align to TRBD1. V trimming: 3 bases; J trimming: 4 bases; junction bases outside the gene matches: 5. The CDR3 is 14 residues long. The CDR3 nucleotides are TGTGCCAGCAGTTTCGGCCGGGACAGCTATGGCTACACCTTC. Its translation is CASSFGRDSYGYTF.

The rearrangement links TRBV7-9 to TRBJ1-4, with D perhaps TRBD1 (5 bases). The CDR3 is made up of 15 amino acids. Looked up from germline, CDR1 is SEHNR and CDR2 is FQNEAQ (reference sequence). V dropped 2 bases and J dropped 5 bases, with 12 bases sitting between them. The CDR3: CASSLLGGINEKLFF. The CDR3 DNA reads as TGTGCCAGCAGCTTATTGGGGGGGATAAATGAAAAACTGTTTTTT.

This clonotype has a handful of counts. Given a much more abundant clone one base away, this may be a read error. This sequence joins TRBV28 and TRBJ2-1; D is unresolved. Germline CDR1 is MDHEN and CDR2 is SYDVKM. The CDR3 covers 14 residues. V lost 6 bases and J lost 12, with 21 bases in between. The CDR3 spells CASSLGIGIQGQFF. The CDR3 nucleotides read TGTGCCAGCAGCCTAGGGATAGGGATTCAAGGGCAGTTCTTC.

This chain connects TRBV12-3 or TRBV12-4 to TRBJ2-1, with 12 bases matching TRBD2. This CDR3 spans 19 amino acids. J gave up 6 bases and V 8 bases, and 20 bases lay outside the gene matches. CDR3 sequence (DNA): TGTGCCAGCGGTTGGGGACTAGCGGGTTCTCTCCTCGACTTCAATGAGCAGTTCTTC. The encoded protein is CASGWGLAGSLLDFNEQFF.

This clonotype occurred many times. V gene TRBV7-9 combines with J gene TRBJ1-1; D remains unclear. The CDR3 runs 15 residues. CDR1 and CDR2 (germline): SEHNR, FQNEAQ (reference sequence). The V gene lost 5 bases and the J gene lost 1 base, with 14 bases spanning the gap. CDR3 nucleotides: TGTGCCAGCAGCCCACGTGGACTTCGGAACACTGAAGCTTTCTTT. Translating it yields CASSPRGLRNTEAFF.

The rearrangement uses TRBV12-5 and TRBJ1-1; D is ambiguous. CDR1 is LGHNT, CDR2 FRNRAP, per germline. Trimming left V 7 bases short and J 6 bases short, with 15 bases between. CDR3 length: 13 amino acids. CDR3 sequence (DNA): TGTGCTAGTGCCGTCCGAGGGCAAGCTGAAGCTTTCTTT. As protein: CASAVRGQAEAFF.

The table lists this clonotype with a few counts. V is TRBV4-3 and J is TRBJ2-1; no clear D. This CDR3 is built from 16 residues. V lost 6 bases and J lost 5, with 20 bases in between. Germline V gene lookup returns CDR1 LGHNA and CDR2 YSLEER. The CDR3 nucleotides read TGCGCCAGCAGTCCTAGGCGCTTAATGACAAACAATGAGCAGTTCTTC. This sequence encodes CASSPRRLMTNNEQFF.

This clonotype has just a few counts. J is TRBJ1-5 and V is TRBV6-2 or TRBV6-3; 9 positions agree with TRBD1. The junction had 6 bases not matched to a gene; V was cut back by 5 bases and J by 4 bases. This CDR3 region has 15 residues. CDR1 and CDR2 from the germline V gene are MNHEY and SVGEGT. The CDR3 here is CASSPPGTGNQPQHF. CDR3 bases: TGTGCCAGCAGTCCCCCCGGGACAGGGAATCAGCCCCAGCATTTT.

The chain employs TRBV20-1 and TRBJ1-1; TRBD1 is a possible D gene (6 bases). V was pared by 3 bases and J by 4 bases, with 18 bases between. Germline V gene data show CDR1 as DFQATT and CDR2 as SNEGSKA (reference sequence). The CDR3 is made up of 15 amino acids. CDR3 DNA: TGCAGTGCTAGTGAGGCCAGGGGTCGTATCACTGAAGCTTTCTTT. Its translation: CSASEARGRITEAFF.

The chain is built from TRBV27 and TRBJ2-1; D unclear. Trimming took 3 bases from V and 7 from J, leaving 10 bases between them. There are 13 residues in the CDR3. The germline gives CDR1 MNHEY, CDR2 SMNVEV (reference sequence). CDR3 in amino acids: CASSFRPSNEQFF. The CDR3 DNA follows: TGTGCCAGCAGTTTCAGGCCCTCTAATGAGCAGTTCTTC.

In its sample, this clonotype was seen a few times. The rearrangement links TRBV7-2 to TRBJ1-5; TRBD1 is a possible D gene (5 bases). This CDR3 is built from 14 residues. V shed 1 base and J shed 4 bases, with 8 bases lying between them. CDR1 SGHTA and CDR2 FQGNSA come from the germline V gene. The CDR3 is CASSLGEGNQPQHF. CDR3 in DNA: TGTGCCAGCAGCTTAGGGGAGGGGAATCAGCCCCAGCATTTT.

The chain has TRBV7-3 and TRBJ2-3; TRBD1 matches at 12 bases. The J segment lost 3 bases and the V segment lost 5 bases, leaving 12 bases of the junction unmatched. This CDR3 spans 18 amino acids. Germline assignment: CDR1 SGHTA and CDR2 FQGTGA. CDR3 nucleotide sequence: TGTGCCAGCAGCACAACCTCCCGGGACAGGGGGCTAACAGATACGCAGTATTTT. This gives the protein CASSTTSRDRGLTDTQYF.

This clonotype was recorded a few times. One junction end disagrees with the germline gene, perhaps due to a read error. The chain couples TRBV29-1 to TRBJ2-5; 14 nucleotides agree with TRBD2. Germline V gene sequence: CDR1 SQVTM, CDR2 ANQGSEA. CDR3 length equals 15 residues. The CDR3 protein is CSVEGTSGSMETQYF. CDR3 sequence (DNA): TGCAGCGTCGAAGGGACTAGCGGGAGTATGGAGACCCAGTACTTC.

This clonotype was seen only once. The J gene is TRBJ2-7, the V gene TRBV7-9, with D uncertain. The ends were cut back, 4 bases at V and 3 bases at J, with 10 bases in the middle. CDR1 SEHNR and CDR2 FQNEAQ come from the germline V gene (reference sequence). The CDR3 totals 13 residues. Here the CDR3 DNA reads TGTGCCAGCAGCTCCTCGGACGGCTACGAGCAGTACGTC. Its translation: CASSSSDGYEQYV.

The sample holds a few counts of this clonotype. The DNA of the CDR3 is TGTGCCAGCAGTTTACGGAGGGAAGACTACGAGCAGTACTTC. It yields the protein CASSLRREDYEQYF. The V and J genes are TRBV27 and TRBJ2-1; D may be TRBD2 (6 bases). The J call may be wrong; the DNA end is better matched by TRBJ2-7. Germline V lookup: CDR1 MNHEY, CDR2 SMNVEV (reference sequence). This CDR3 spans 14 amino acids.

This clonotype was seen more than once but under ten times. This chain joins TRBV11-2 and TRBJ2-3; D possibly uses TRBD1 or TRBD2 (5 bases each). V was cut by 1 base and J by 4 bases, with 12 bases left in between. CDR3 length: 15 residues. Germline loops: CDR1 SGHAT, CDR2 FQNNGV. The CDR3 region is CASSLGSGLSDTQYF. The CDR3 nucleotides read TGTGCCAGCAGCTTAGGGTCGGGGCTTTCAGATACGCAGTATTTT.

This clonotype is a singleton in its sample. The CDR3 reads CATSDFSREQFF. The CDR3 region has the DNA TGTGCCACCAGTGATTTCTCTCGTGAGCAGTTCTTC. The chain is built from TRBV24-1 and TRBJ2-1; D unclear. This CDR3 comprises 12 residues. Trimming took off 1 base at V and 9 bases at J, with 6 bases between the two ends. The V gene's germline CDR1 is KGHDR and CDR2 SFDVKD.

Only a few counts were recorded for this clonotype. The V call is TRBV7-2, the J call TRBJ1-2, with D possibly matching TRBD1 (5 bases). The CDR3 is 14 amino acids. Germline V gene data show CDR1 as SGHTA and CDR2 as FQGNSA. The V end lost 2 bases, the J end lost 5 bases, and 12 bases lay between the germline ends. Here the CDR3 DNA reads TGTGCCAGCAGCTTATCGGCAGGGAGATATGGCTACACCTTC. Its translation is CASSLSAGRYGYTF.

The chain employs TRBV18 and TRBJ1-4; weak D call: TRBD1 (6 bases). V dropped 8 bases and J dropped 4 bases, with 14 bases sitting between them. CDR1 is KGHSH and CDR2 is LQKENI in the germline V gene. The CDR3 length is 14 residues. CDR3 coding DNA: TGTGCCAGCAGACTACAGGGAGTTAATGAAAAACTGTTTTTT. It encodes CASRLQGVNEKLFF.

This clonotype was counted only a few times. This rearrangement joins TRBV11-2 to TRBJ2-1; D unclear. Germline V gives CDR1 SGHAT, CDR2 FQNNGV. Trimming pared 6 bases from V and 8 bases from J, leaving 17 bases between. This CDR3 is 14 amino acids long. The CDR3 protein is CASSLELWNDEQFF. CDR3 sequence (DNA): TGTGCCAGCAGTCTCGAGCTTTGGAACGATGAGCAGTTCTTC.

This clonotype was seen more than once but under ten times. This chain uses TRBV20-1 with TRBJ2-5; D is ambiguous. The J call may be faulty, since TRBJ2-1 better matches the DNA end. The CDR3 is 11 residues long. Germline CDR1 is DFQATT and CDR2 is SNEGSKA (reference sequence). The CDR3 sequence is CSAIYSREQFF. Here the CDR3 DNA reads TGCAGTGCTATATATAGTCGGGAGCAGTTCTTC.

This chain uses TRBV5-5 with TRBJ1-2, with D hard to call. V was trimmed by 2 bases and J by 6 bases, leaving 8 bases between them. Germline V CDR1 and CDR2: SGHKS, YYEKEE (reference sequence). The CDR3 totals 12 residues. The CDR3, as DNA: TGTGCCAGCAGCTTAGGGCCCGATGGCTACACCTTC. The encoded protein is CASSLGPDGYTF.

Only a few counts were recorded for this clonotype. The gene calls are TRBV9 and TRBJ1-6; no firm D call. The CDR3 loop spans 15 amino acids. Germline CDR1 is SGDLS and CDR2 is YYNGEE. Trimming left V 4 bases short and J 8 bases short, with 16 bases between. The CDR3 DNA is TGTGCCAGCAGCCCCCGAGGCGCCCGGGATTCACCCCTCCACTTT. This encodes CASSPRGARDSPLHF.

This rearrangement joins TRBV20-1 to TRBJ1-2, with 8 positions matching TRBD1. The CDR3 length is 14 residues. CDR1 DFQATT and CDR2 SNEGSKA come from the germline V gene (reference sequence). Unmatched junction bases numbered 10, after V lost 3 bases and J lost 7 bases. The CDR3 DNA sequence: TGCAGTGCTAGGATCCTGACAGGGGTGGGTGGCTACACCTTC. Residues: CSARILTGVGGYTF.

The table lists this clonotype with many counts. This chain joins TRBV29-1 and TRBJ1-4; D not certain. Germline V gene data show CDR1 as SQVTM and CDR2 as ANQGSEA. V was clipped by 6 bases and J by 8 bases, with 16 bases between them. The CDR3 is 13 amino acids. The CDR3 loop is CSVSWDGPEKLFF. In DNA form, the CDR3 reads TGCAGCGTCTCCTGGGATGGACCGGAAAAACTGTTTTTT.

The rearrangement joins TRBV12-3 or TRBV12-4 to TRBJ1-6; no clear D gene. The CDR3 runs to 15 residues. V was pared by 5 bases and J by 6 bases, with 14 bases between. CDR3 sequence (DNA): TGTGCCAGCAGTACCGACGCCCGGGGTAATTCACCCCTCCACTTT. It codes for CASSTDARGNSPLHF.

The chain is built from TRBV7-2 and TRBJ2-3; 8 nucleotides agree with TRBD2. The V and J ends lost 1 base and 0 bases, in that order; junction bases with no gene match: 12. CDR1 and CDR2 (germline): SGHTA, FQGNSA. This CDR3 comprises 19 residues. The CDR3 region has the DNA TGTGCCAGCAGCTTAGTTAGATATGCGGGAGGCGAGAGCACAGATACGCAGTATTTT. Translating it yields CASSLVRYAGGESTDTQYF.

The J gene is TRBJ1-1, the V gene TRBV6-5; the D gene is possibly TRBD1 (6 bases). The CDR3 runs to 14 residues. The germline V gene has CDR1 MNHEY and CDR2 SVGAGI. V lost 2 bases and J 1 base, leaving 8 bases between the germline ends. For the CDR3, the DNA is TGTGCCAGCAGTTACCGGGGGCCGAACACTGAAGCTTTCTTT. It codes for CASSYRGPNTEAFF.

V and J are TRBV30 and TRBJ1-2; D is perhaps TRBD1 (6 bases). With 4 bases removed from V and 0 bases from J, the gap between germline ends came to 21 bases. Germline-derived CDR1 and CDR2 are GTSNPN and SVGIG (reference sequence). The CDR3 length is 17 residues. As DNA, the CDR3 is TGTGCCTGGATTAAGGGGATCCAGGGGAAAGCTAACTATGGCTACACCTTC. Protein sequence: CAWIKGIQGKANYGYTF. Supplemented by reference TRBV30 and TRBJ1-2, the full variable domain reads SQTIHQWPATLVQPVGSPLSLECTVEGTSNPNLYWYRQAAGRGLQLLFYSVGIGQISSEVPQNLSASRPQDRQFILSSKKLLLSDSGFYLCAWIKGIQGKANYGYTFGSGTRLTVV.

The rearrangement joins TRBV12-3 or TRBV12-4 to TRBJ2-5; D uncertain. The V end was cut by 0 bases, the J end by 5 bases, with 4 bases between. This CDR3 is built from 12 residues. The CDR3 bases are TGTGCCAGCAGTTTAGCGGACGAGACCCAGTACTTC. This translates into CASSLADETQYF.